Following are 8 T cell receptor beta chains from one sample sequenced in a study of response to subunit inactivated influenza vaccine. TCRdb re-analysed the RT-PCR reads in MiXCR, keeping a single row per CDR3 protein. The data hold around 850,000 distinct CDR3 sequences, with about 18% observed a single time. The sample consisted of PBMCs from blood, taken 5 to 6 days after vaccination. The source of these receptors is a man aged 50 or older who received an inactivated influenza vaccine.

The V and J genes are TRBV15 and TRBJ2-1; possibly TRBD1 or TRBD2 for D (5 bases each). Deletions cut 8 bases from V and 0 bases from J, with 14 bases between. Germline CDR1 LNHNV, CDR2 YYDKDF (reference sequence). The CDR3 is made up of 15 amino acids. The CDR3 DNA reads as TGTGCCACCGGTGGGGACCCAAGCTCCTACAATGAGCAGTTCTTC. Encoded protein: CATGGDPSSYNEQFF.

This clonotype has a handful of counts. CDR3 in DNA: TGCAGTTGCTCCTATAGCGGATACGAGCAGTACTTC. Its protein product is CSCSYSGYEQYF. The J gene is TRBJ2-7, the V gene TRBV20-1; possibly TRBD2 for D (6 bases). V lost 8 bases and J lost 4, with 15 bases in between. Germline CDR1 and CDR2: DFQATT and SNEGSKA (reference sequence). This CDR3 has 12 amino acids.

This clonotype has ten or more counts. The chain employs TRBV6-5 and TRBJ1-2; D not certain. Germline V gene lookup returns CDR1 MNHEY and CDR2 SVGAGI. The CDR3 runs to 16 residues. Trimming stripped 0 bases from V and 4 bases from J, with 15 bases between. The CDR3 loop reads CASSYSRPKAFYGYTF. The CDR3 coding sequence is TGTGCCAGCAGTTACTCTCGTCCGAAGGCCTTCTATGGCTACACCTTC.

The chain uses TRBV20-1 and TRBJ2-2; TRBD2 agrees at 7 bases. The V and J ends lost 6 bases and 5 bases, in that order; junction bases with no gene match: 12. Germline CDR1 DFQATT, CDR2 SNEGSKA (reference sequence). This CDR3 spans 15 amino acids. This CDR3 is CSAPTAAGLTGELFF. For the CDR3, the DNA is TGCAGTGCCCCTACAGCAGCGGGGCTGACCGGGGAGCTGTTTTTT.

The chain combines TRBV11-1 with TRBJ2-6; D gene unclear. Trimming stripped 3 bases from V and 1 base from J, with 16 bases between. Looked up from germline, CDR1 is SGHAT and CDR2 is FQDESV (reference sequence). This CDR3 is 18 amino acids long. The CDR3 sequence: CASSFTRTRYSGANVLTF. CDR3 coding DNA: TGTGCCAGCAGCTTTACCCGCACCCGTTATTCTGGGGCCAACGTCCTGACTTTC.

This clonotype was observed a few times. The genes are TRBV29-1 and TRBJ2-7; possible D gene TRBD2, 7 bases. Germline V CDR1 and CDR2: SQVTM, ANQGSEA. The CDR3 sequence is 13 residues long. V was shortened by 7 bases and J by 3 bases, with 16 bases between the two germline ends. The CDR3 region has the DNA TGCAGCGCGGAGGGGGGGGACGACTACGAGCAGTACTTC. Protein product: CSAEGGDDYEQYF.

The chain carries TRBV2 and TRBJ2-7, with a possible D match to TRBD1 (6 bases). The V end lost 7 bases, the J end lost 0 bases, and 16 bases lay between the germline ends. Per germline, CDR1 SNHLY and CDR2 FYNNEI. The CDR3 has 15 amino acids. The DNA of the CDR3 is TGTGCCAGCAATAGGGGTAGGGACAACTCCTACGAGCAGTACTTC. This sequence encodes CASNRGRDNSYEQYF.

The chain carries TRBV11-2 and TRBJ2-3; D is perhaps TRBD1 (5 bases). Germline V lookup: CDR1 SGHAT, CDR2 FQNNGV. Trimming removed 5 bases from V and 5 bases from J, with 8 bases in between. This CDR3 has 12 amino acids. The CDR3 reads CASSHDRDTQYF. CDR3 DNA sequence: TGTGCCAGCAGCCACGACAGAGATACGCAGTATTTT.